The clone carrying this TCR beta chain was detected a few times. Its antigen remains unknown. The TCR library protocol was used to attach unique molecular identifiers. These identifiers were attached to individual cDNA molecules. TCRdb recomputed calls from the 5' RACE reads with MiXCR, one row per CDR3 protein. The table records 70,000 to 75,000 distinct CDR3 sequences, less than 15% of them present only once. The data stem from a study of early T cells in non-severe SARS-CoV-2 infection. Study context: Chains were not paired, and sequencing was done on bulk RNA from unsorted whole blood.

Study results and limitations: Private and CD4 specificities were missed by VDJdb matching, skewed to anti-spike CD8.

The TCR was taken from an adult who was a healthcare worker with PCR-confirmed SARS-CoV-2 infection or an uninfected control (not recorded which). Specimen: whole blood.

The CDR3 loop reads CASRRFVGNTEAFF. DNA for the CDR3: TGTGCCAGCAGGCGCTTCGTGGGGAACACTGAAGCTTTCTTT. This sequence joins TRBV6-4 and TRBJ1-1; no clear D. CDR3 size: 14 residues. CDR1 is MRHNA and CDR2 is SNTAGT in the germline V gene. Trimming removed 6 bases at V and 1 base at J, with 12 bases between.